The 11 T cell receptor beta chains in this list originate from one sample, sequenced in a study of blood T cell repertoires in COVID-19. Data came from immunoSEQ multiplex PCR; TCRdb stores just in-frame clones and leaves some out. The data show about 410,000 clones, roughly 90% seen once. Sequencing was done on a sample of peripheral blood. All receptors come from a woman aged 40 to 50 with COVID-19, enrolled during active disease.

This chain joins TRBV12-3 or TRBV12-4 and TRBJ2-7, with D maybe TRBD1 (6 bases). V lost 4 bases and J lost 2, with 9 bases in between. This CDR3 comprises 13 residues. This CDR3 reads CASSWTATYEQYF. CDR3 nucleotides: TGTGCCAGCAGTTGGACAGCTACCTACGAGCAGTACTTC.

Written as DNA, the CDR3 is TGTGCCAGCAGCGTAGCGGGGGGGACAGGGGGCTACGAGCAGTACTTC. This encodes CASSVAGGTGGYEQYF. The rearrangement links TRBV9 to TRBJ2-7, with 11 bases fitting TRBD1. Germline loops: CDR1 SGDLS, CDR2 YYNGEE. Trimming removed 0 bases from V and 3 bases from J; junction bases left unmatched: 5. The CDR3 length is 16 residues.

This chain connects TRBV9 to TRBJ1-1; possibly TRBD1 for D (6 bases). This CDR3 has 18 residues. Germline CDR1 and CDR2: SGDLS and YYNGEE. V lost 0 bases, J lost 1 base, and 19 bases lay in between. The CDR3 here is CASSVVSGGRGRNTEAFF. DNA for the CDR3: TGTGCCAGCAGCGTAGTGTCAGGCGGCAGGGGAAGGAACACTGAAGCTTTCTTT.

The genes are TRBV7-2 and TRBJ1-1; maybe TRBD1 (6 bases). This CDR3 comprises 14 residues. Germline V gene lookup returns CDR1 SGHTA and CDR2 FQGNSA. Trimming left V 0 bases short and J 3 bases short, with 8 bases between. CDR3 nucleotides: TGTGCCAGCAGCTTAGCGCGGACAGACACTGAAGCTTTCTTT. Amino acids: CASSLARTDTEAFF. The entire variable domain, with the rest obtained from reference TRBV7-2 and TRBJ1-1, is as follows: GAGVSQSPSNKVTEKGKDVELRCDPISGHTALYWYRQSLGQGLEFLIYFQGNSAPDKSGLPSDRFSAERTGGSVSTLTIQRTQQEDSAVYLCASSLARTDTEAFFGQGTRLTVV.

The V gene is TRBV30, the J gene TRBJ1-6; possibly TRBD1 for D (5 bases). The CDR3 sequence is 14 residues long. Trimming pared 0 bases from V and 18 bases from J, leaving 21 bases between. Germline values: CDR1 GTSNPN, CDR2 SVGIG (reference sequence). CDR3 nucleotides: TGTGCCTGGAGTGTAGGGCAGGGATTGGGATCTTGCCACTTT. This sequence encodes CAWSVGQGLGSCHF.

The rearrangement joins TRBV29-1 to TRBJ2-7; D is unresolved. V was cut by 4 bases and J by 0 bases, with 10 bases left in between. Germline V gives CDR1 SQVTM, CDR2 ANQGSEA. The CDR3 is 13 residues long. The CDR3 spells CSVVFPSSYEQYF. The CDR3 DNA sequence: TGCAGCGTTGTCTTTCCGAGCTCCTACGAGCAGTACTTC.

The genes are TRBV7-9 and TRBJ1-4, with 9 bases that match TRBD1. V lost 5 bases to trimming and J lost 3 bases; unmatched junction nucleotides: 7. The CDR3 loop spans 16 amino acids. Looked up from germline, CDR1 is SEHNR and CDR2 is FQNEAQ (reference sequence). The CDR3 loop reads CASSKRRTGANEKLFF. DNA of the CDR3: TGTGCCAGCAGCAAACGGCGGACAGGGGCTAATGAAAAACTGTTTTTT.

V gene TRBV29-1 combines with J gene TRBJ1-1, with D possibly TRBD1 on 6 matching bases. The CDR3 runs 12 residues. The germline CDR1 and CDR2 sequences are SQVTM and ANQGSEA. V shed 3 bases and J shed 5 bases, with 10 bases lying between them. CDR3 residues: CSVDRGSTEAFF. CDR3 nucleotides: TGCAGCGTTGACAGGGGTAGTACTGAAGCTTTCTTT.

The chain couples TRBV30 to TRBJ1-3; unclear D gene. Trimming took 0 bases from V and 0 from J, leaving 9 bases between them. This CDR3 spans 15 amino acids. Germline V CDR1 and CDR2: GTSNPN, SVGIG (reference sequence). The CDR3 loop reads CAWSVRRSSGNTIYF. In DNA form, the CDR3 reads TGTGCCTGGAGTGTACGGAGGTCCTCTGGAAACACCATATATTTT.

V is TRBV19 and J is TRBJ1-2; no reliable D call. CDR1 is LNHDA and CDR2 is SQIVND in the germline V gene (reference sequence). This CDR3 has 15 amino acids. V shed 6 bases and J shed 2 bases, with 16 bases lying between them. CDR3 sequence reads: CASRLGGEVNYGYTF. Here the CDR3 DNA reads TGTGCCAGTAGGCTTGGCGGAGAGGTAAACTATGGCTACACCTTC.

The chain recombines TRBV14 with TRBJ1-2; 7 bases agree with TRBD1. CDR3 size: 14 residues. V was clipped by 4 bases and J by 7 bases; unmatched bases: 9. In germline, CDR1 is SGHDN, CDR2 FVKESK. The CDR3 DNA is TGTGCCAGCAGCCCGACAGGGCTTGTAGGTGGCTACACCTTC. Its protein is CASSPTGLVGGYTF.